The 21 T cell receptor beta chains below come from one sample, sequenced in a study of shared clonotypes between healthy human individuals. The table came from immunoSEQ multiplex PCR; TCRdb's copy has only in-frame clones and leaves some out. The sample carries 2 million to 2.5 million clones, under 95% recorded once. Input material: naive CD4+ T cells from PBMCs. Subset specified: CD45RA+ positively selected. The receptors derive from a young man in good health. Some clones in this sample may be carry-over from other donors' samples.

The chain combines TRBV28 with TRBJ2-1; TRBD2 matches at 10 bases. J was trimmed by 7 bases and V by 5 bases; bases with no gene match: 14. The CDR3 runs to 17 residues. Germline V gene data show CDR1 as MDHEN and CDR2 as SYDVKM. The CDR3 here is CASSPSGSPPLVNEQFF. CDR3 bases: TGTGCCAGCAGTCCTAGCGGGAGTCCCCCACTTGTGAATGAGCAGTTCTTC.

V gene TRBV9 combines with J gene TRBJ2-5; 8 nucleotides agree with TRBD1. Germline loops: CDR1 SGDLS, CDR2 YYNGEE. V was clipped by 4 bases and J by 4 bases; unmatched bases: 12. The CDR3 runs to 16 residues. CDR3 sequence reads: CASSPEISRGRETQYF. Written as DNA, the CDR3 is TGTGCCAGCAGCCCAGAGATCTCCAGGGGGCGAGAGACCCAGTACTTC. Full variable domain (rest looked up from reference TRBV9 and TRBJ2-5): DSGVTQTPKHLITATGQRVTLRCSPRSGDLSVYWYQQSLDQGLQFLIQYYNGEERAKGNILERFSAQQFPDLHSELNLSSLELGDSALYFCASSPEISRGRETQYFGPGTRLLVL.

The V call is TRBV5-1, the J call TRBJ2-3, with 9 bases that match TRBD2. J gave up 1 base and V 0 bases, and 3 bases lay outside the gene matches. CDR3 length: 16 amino acids. Germline assignment: CDR1 SGHRS and CDR2 YFSETQ. The CDR3 region has the DNA TGCGCCAGCAGCTTGGCTGCGGGAGGGGGCACAGATACGCAGTATTTT. As protein: CASSLAAGGGTDTQYF.

The chain is built from TRBV7-2 and TRBJ2-6, with D hard to call. This CDR3 comprises 16 residues. Germline V CDR1 and CDR2: SGHTA, FQGNSA. Trimming shortened V by 5 bases and J by 1 base, and 12 bases separated the two germline ends. CDR3 residues: CASSPRIQSGANVLTF. CDR3 sequence (DNA): TGTGCCAGCAGCCCCCGAATTCAATCTGGGGCCAACGTCCTGACTTTC.

The rearrangement links TRBV4-1 to TRBJ1-2; 7 nucleotides line up with TRBD1. Unmatched junction bases numbered 7, after V lost 4 bases and J lost 8 bases. The V gene's germline CDR1 is MGHRA and CDR2 YSYEKL. This CDR3 comprises 13 residues. The CDR3 sequence is CASSRQGGGGYTF. CDR3 nucleotides: TGCGCCAGCAGCCGCCAGGGGGGCGGGGGCTACACCTTC.

About this clone: Likely a read error: the CDR3 ends without its conserved phenylalanine or tryptophan. It is unclear where the CDR3 begins or ends on the DNA, so no DNA is shown, and the CDR3 is as TCRdb lists it. CDR3: CASTLRDKKC. The chain joins TRBV6-5 to TRBJ2-7; TRBD1 is taken as the D call from the table, unchecked against the DNA. Germline values: CDR1 MNHEY, CDR2 SVGAGI. With termini counted, the CDR3 has 10 amino acids.

The CDR3 DNA follows: TGTGCCAGCAGTTCCTGGGACAGTGGAGCCTACAATGAGCAGTTCTTC. Translating it yields CASSSWDSGAYNEQFF. The rearrangement uses TRBV28 and TRBJ2-1; 7 nucleotides agree with TRBD1. This CDR3 comprises 16 residues. The V and J ends lost 4 bases and 2 bases, in that order; junction bases with no gene match: 8. Germline CDR1 and CDR2: MDHEN and SYDVKM. The complete variable domain, with remaining parts taken from reference TRBV28 and TRBJ2-1, reads DVKVTQSSRYLVKRTGEKVFLECVQDMDHENMFWYRQDPGLGLRLIYFSYDVKMKEKGDIPEGYSVSREKKERFSLILESASTNQTSMYLCASSSWDSGAYNEQFFGPGTRLTVL.

The chain recombines TRBV2 with TRBJ1-4; D unresolved. CDR3 size: 12 residues. Germline loops: CDR1 SNHLY, CDR2 FYNNEI. The ends were cut back, 5 bases at V and 7 bases at J, with 8 bases in the middle. The CDR3 nucleotides read TGTGCCAGCAGTTTTTTTACTGAAAAACTGTTTTTT. As protein: CASSFFTEKLFF.

V is TRBV6-6 and J is TRBJ2-7; 7 nucleotides align to TRBD2. This CDR3 has 14 residues. The germline gives CDR1 MNHNY, CDR2 SVGAGI (reference sequence). The V segment lost 6 bases and the J segment 3 bases; nucleotides outside the gene matches: 8. This CDR3 reads CASRPREGNYEQYF. Here the CDR3 DNA reads TGTGCCAGCAGGCCCAGGGAGGGTAACTACGAGCAGTACTTC.

The chain recombines TRBV12-2 with TRBJ2-1; the table's TRBD2 call for D was not verified on the DNA. TRBV12-2 represents a pseudogene. CDR3 length: 19 residues. The CDR3: CASRSGLAGVPSSYNEQFF. CDR3 DNA: TGTGCAAGTCGCTCCGGACTAGCGGGAGTCCCGAGCTCCTACAATGAGCAGTTCTTC.

The chain employs TRBV7-9 and TRBJ2-2; D gene uncertain. The ends were cut back, 0 bases at V and 4 bases at J, with 9 bases in the middle. The CDR3 is 15 residues long. The V gene's germline CDR1 is SEHNR and CDR2 FQNEAQ (reference sequence). The CDR3 here is CASSLASMGTGELFF. In DNA, the CDR3 is TGTGCCAGCAGCTTAGCGAGCATGGGCACCGGGGAGCTGTTTTTT. The entire variable domain, with the rest obtained from reference TRBV7-9 and TRBJ2-2, is as follows: DTGVSQNPRHKITKRGQNVTFRCDPISEHNRLYWYRQTLGQGPEFLTYFQNEAQLEKSRLLSDRFSAERPKGSFSTLEIQRTEQGDSAMYLCASSLASMGTGELFFGEGSRLTVL.

The rearrangement joins TRBV4-2 to TRBJ1-5; 9 bases are a match to TRBD1. CDR1 and CDR2 (germline): LGHNA, YNFKEQ. The CDR3 is made up of 17 amino acids. J was trimmed by 7 bases and V by 1 base; bases with no gene match: 11. Here the CDR3 reads CASSQVGRDRVGQPQHF. The CDR3 nucleotides read TGTGCCAGCAGCCAAGTCGGGCGGGACAGGGTGGGACAGCCCCAGCATTTT.

Concerning this clone: This sample also contains other DNA sequences that code for the same CDR3. The J gene is TRBJ1-1, the V gene TRBV5-1; D is unclear. The length of the CDR3 is 14 residues. The ends were cut back, 1 base at V and 0 bases at J, with 7 bases in the middle. Germline V CDR1 and CDR2: SGHRS, YFSETQ. CDR3 coding DNA: TGCGCCAGCAGCTTGCTTCAGATGAACACTGAAGCTTTCTTT. It translates to CASSLLQMNTEAFF.

This chain links TRBV10-3 with TRBJ2-5, with D tentatively TRBD2 (5 bases). The CDR3 is 11 amino acids. In germline, CDR1 is ENHRY, CDR2 SYGVKD. The V gene lost 4 bases and the J gene lost 9 bases, with 9 bases spanning the gap. CDR3: CAISVLRAQYF. CDR3 coding DNA: TGTGCCATCAGTGTTCTGAGGGCCCAGTACTTC.

V and J are TRBV11-2 and TRBJ2-5; D may be TRBD1 (6 bases). Between the trimmed V and J ends, which lost 4 bases and 5 bases, there was a span of 23 bases. Germline lookup yields CDR1 SGHAT and CDR2 FQNNGV. This CDR3 has 17 amino acids. The CDR3 DNA is TGTGCCAGCAGCTCATACCGGGACACAGGCCTGCGGGAGACCCAGTACTTC. Protein sequence: CASSSYRDTGLRETQYF.

V gene TRBV7-8 combines with J gene TRBJ2-5, with TRBD1 matching over 10 bases. The CDR3 spans 15 residues. Germline V gives CDR1 SGHVS, CDR2 FQNEAQ. The V gene end was trimmed by 4 bases and the J gene end by 4 bases; junction bases not matched to a gene: 6. The chain's CDR3 is CASSSDRGRSETQYF. DNA for the CDR3: TGTGCCAGCAGCTCTGACAGGGGGCGATCAGAGACCCAGTACTTC.

The chain couples TRBV4-1 to TRBJ2-4; no definite D call. Looked up from germline, CDR1 is MGHRA and CDR2 is YSYEKL. The V end was cut by 2 bases, the J end by 3 bases, with 8 bases between. CDR3 size: 14 residues. The DNA of the CDR3 is TGCGCCAGCAGCCAACCAAAGGGCAAAAACATTCAGTACTTC. Translation gives CASSQPKGKNIQYF.

The rearrangement links TRBV2 to TRBJ2-1; D unresolved. The germline V gene has CDR1 SNHLY and CDR2 FYNNEI. There are 12 residues in the CDR3. The germline V and J ends were trimmed by 7 bases and 6 bases, with 10 bases remaining between them. CDR3: CASTQLGNEQFF. As DNA, the CDR3 is TGTGCCAGCACCCAATTGGGCAATGAGCAGTTCTTC.

The rearrangement joins TRBV5-1 to TRBJ1-4; D gene uncertain. Trimming removed 2 bases from V and 8 bases from J, with 13 bases in between. This CDR3 is built from 14 residues. Germline lookup yields CDR1 SGHRS and CDR2 YFSETQ. CDR3 sequence (DNA): TGCGCCAGCAGCTTACAAACTCTCGGAGAAAAACTGTTTTTT. It specifies CASSLQTLGEKLFF.

The chain combines TRBV2 with TRBJ2-5, with 13 bases fitting TRBD2. The assigned J gene may be wrong: the sequence end matches TRBJ2-7 better. The germline gives CDR1 SNHLY, CDR2 FYNNEI. The CDR3 extends over 14 amino acids. Here the CDR3 DNA reads TGTGCCAGCAGCCGTACTAGCGGGGGGGACGAGCAGTACTTC. Translated: CASSRTSGGDEQYF.

The sample holds one count of this clone. The V gene is TRBV6-6, the J gene TRBJ2-3; 7 bases align to TRBD2. The CDR3 is 15 amino acids. Losses at the gene ends were 2 bases for V and 2 bases for J; bases not matched to a gene: 4. The germline V gene encodes CDR1 MNHNY and CDR2 SVGAGI (reference sequence). The DNA for the CDR3 is TGTGCCAGCAGTTACCGAGCGGGACTCACAGATACGCAGTATTTT. Translating gives CASSYRAGLTDTQYF.